This T cell receptor beta chain was observed in a study of beta chain features in type 1 diabetes (dated by TCRdb to 2016 to 2018). About the full investigation: Mean age, gender distribution, total cell number and subset yield were not different between patients and healthy donors. The study compared TCRB repertoires of sorted circulating CD4+ T cell subsets between recently diagnosed type 1 diabetes patients and matched healthy donors. A total of roughly 100 million sorted cells were examined across all samples, and the number of cells per subset was strongly correlated with RNA yield. Whereas all 30 or so donors provided naive and central memory subsets, regulatory and stem cell-like memory subsets were isolated from just 8 patients and about 8 healthy donors. General findings and caveats noted by the study authors: At VDJ recombination sites, type 1 diabetes patients had fewer insertions and more deleted nucleotides, which implies abnormalities in thymic rearrangement. Because the HLA sub-analyses included only small numbers of individuals, any influence of HLA type on TCRB rearrangement was left unresolved. Sequencing cDNA rather than genomic DNA could over-represent highly expressing activated cells, although activation and CD3 levels did not differ between groups. Shorter templates might be favored by PCR, yet because patient and control samples were amplified and corrected together, any such skew would affect both groups equally. A moderate but significant shortening of TCRB CDR3 length was observed in type 1 diabetes patients in all four CD4+ subsets. The naive, central memory and regulatory TCRB repertoires appeared to resemble one another more closely among patients than among healthy donors.

The entire amount of isolated RNA was reverse transcribed using the High Capacity cDNA Reverse Transcription Kit, so the sequenced TCRB transcripts were expressed ones. Deep immunoSEQ sequencing was applied to naive, central memory and regulatory T cell samples, giving an average of around 4 million total reads per sample. Sorted cells were lysed in RLT buffer and RNA was extracted with DNase-treated RNeasy Micro or Mini kits, depending on cell number. To prevent cross-contamination, each cell subset was processed individually, whereas patient and healthy donor samples were processed jointly. The immunoSEQ multiplex PCR was used to amplify TCRB sequences from cDNA, yielding 87-bp fragments that span the CDR3 region. Sequencing of the amplicons was performed on the Illumina HiSeq platform. The authors' pipeline ran thus. PCR bias was computationally corrected using synthetic template baselines, reads within Hamming distance 2 were collapsed, and singletons that could not be merged were discarded. By aligning reads against IMGT, V, D and J genes, CDR3 length, and insertions or deletions at six rearrangement sites were assigned. Within each subset, clonotype counts were normalized to the number of sorted cells before true diversity and Gini coefficients were calculated with the tcR R package. The overlap coefficient, calculated on TCRB nucleotide sequences, was used to quantify repertoire sharing. Out-of-frame TCRB sequences from naive cells were analyzed to stand in for the pre-selection repertoire. Entries here come from immuneACCESS through TCRdb and include only in-frame sequences with V and J called. Some clones fail to appear in such tables; in the studies checked, an unresolved V gene covers under half of the shortfall, and the cause of the remainder is unknown. V and J calls and clone size are those listed in that table; D and trimming were worked out from the DNA. The sample profile shows more than 250,000 clones; 20% of them were found once. The ten largest clones represent 0.028% of the sample.

The V and J ends are trimmed by 1 base and 9 bases, leaving 4 bases between them. Its CDR3 holds 11 amino acids, cysteine through phenylalanine. Only the CDR3 region is kept as DNA, spanning 33 bases read in frame from base 1. The germline V gene gives CDR1 as LGHNA and CDR2 as YSLEER. A remark on this clone: The specificity of this receptor is unknown. Within one base of it there is no much larger clone, and no base qualities were kept.

Each donor gave one peripheral blood draw, averaging approximately 0.12 L, which was collected into heparinised tubes. Using a panel that included CD45RO, CCR7, CD25, CD127, CD95 and CD27, naive, central memory, regulatory and stem cell-like memory CD4+ T cells were sorted on a BD FACSAria II. All sorted populations exceeded 95% purity. PBMCs were isolated right away by Lymphoprep density gradient centrifugation and were stained directly, without culture. Samples were stained and sorted in pairs, with one healthy donor and one patient per experiment, so that batch effects were minimized. The sequence came from a woman aged 35 to 49 with type 1 diabetes. The sample taken for sequencing was naive CD4+ T cells from blood. The cell subset or site label here, explained by the study, means: true naive CD4+ T cells. The chain links TRBV4-3 with TRBJ2-1, with no confident D gene call. The CDR3 reads as follows: CASSQGAEQFF. The nucleotides are TGCGCCAGCAGCCAAGGCGCTGAGCAGTTCTTC.